Described below is a single T cell receptor (beta chain) sequence and its context. Generated by immunoSEQ multiplex PCR, the TCRdb table keeps only in-frame clones and is missing some. Here the sample spans around 27,000 clones, approximately 90% being singletons. This sample was taken from a study of PD-1 blockade in classical Hodgkin lymphoma. The germline V gene has CDR1 SGHVS and CDR2 FNYEAQ. The V end lost 1 base, the J end lost 4 bases, and 11 bases lay between the germline ends. The CDR3 contains 15 residues. Time point meaning: newly diagnosed, previously untreated cHL patient sample. Comparator PBMCs were from newly diagnosed, untreated classical Hodgkin lymphoma.

The chain is built from TRBV7-6 and TRBJ2-1; D is perhaps TRBD1 (6 bases). The receptor comes from a human donor with classical Hodgkin lymphoma. Sequencing used peripheral blood mononuclear cells (PBMCs). The DNA of the CDR3 is TGTGCCAGCAGCTTAGGAATGGGGGCTTACAATGAGCAGTTCTTC. Translated: CASSLGMGAYNEQFF.